This is a list of T cell receptor beta chains from one sample in a study of T cell changes during pregnancy in multiple sclerosis. Some clones are missing from TCRdb's copy, which holds only in-frame ones; the method was immunoSEQ multiplex PCR. This sample carries tens of thousands of clones, roughly nine tenths of them seen once, and the ten largest clones take roughly 0.5%. The sample in question was CD4+ T cells from peripheral blood mononuclear cells, obtained in the first trimester of pregnancy. Receptors originate from a female donor with multiple sclerosis, enrolled in a pregnancy study. The CDR3 runs from the conserved cysteine through the conserved F or W. Clone size is given for some rows only: seen once, a few or many times, or a class if the clone is expanded.

clone size: NA
V gene: TRBV7-2
CDR3 protein: CASSLEARGVYEQYF

clone size: NA
V gene: TRBV7-2
CDR3 protein: CASSLAGTVIANYGYTF

clone size: NA
V gene: TRBV19
CDR3 protein: CASSIQRVALRETQYF

clone size: NA
V gene: TRBV2
CDR3 protein: CASTPEAEAFF

clone size: once
V gene: TRBV5-1
CDR3 protein: CASSLGQLDYGYTF

clone size: NA
V gene: TRBV18
CDR3 protein: CASSHGTGRLTNEKLFF

clone size: once
V gene: TRBV5-1
CDR3 protein: CASSLAPDSRLRQETQYF

clone size: NA
V gene: TRBV5-6
CDR3 protein: CASSLVVRDSTDEKLFF

clone size: NA
V gene: TRBV7-3
CDR3 protein: CASSLIGLAGGGRNTDTQYF

clone size: NA
V gene: TRBV5-1
CDR3 protein: CASSEGQGSYNEQFF

clone size: NA
V gene: TRBV19
CDR3 protein: CASRVLGVWSEAFF

clone size: NA
V gene: TRBV29-1
CDR3 protein: CSVEGRGTEAFF

clone size: NA
V gene: TRBV7-2
CDR3 protein: CASSLVGTSGEKLFF

clone size: NA
V gene: TRBV29-1
CDR3 protein: CSVERRDRLNTEAFF

clone size: once
V gene: TRBV5-5
CDR3 protein: CASSFSTEAFF

clone size: NA
V gene: TRBV9
CDR3 protein: CASSVVRTGANYGYTF

clone size: once
V gene: TRBV7-3
CDR3 protein: CASSWAGFDTGELFF

clone size: few
V gene: TRBV18
CDR3 protein: CASSPSRDQPQHF

clone size: NA
V gene: TRBV19
CDR3 protein: CASSISPLAGAGNEQFF

clone size: NA
V gene: TRBV7-6
CDR3 protein: CASSQTGAEQYF

clone size: NA
V gene: TRBV13
CDR3 protein: CASSSTGTSGVF

clone size: NA
V gene: TRBV27
CDR3 protein: CASMGQGLGPPLHF

clone size: NA
V gene: TRBV2
CDR3 protein: CASSGDIPDTQYF

clone size: NA
V gene: TRBV30
CDR3 protein: CAWSVRSNQPQHF

clone size: NA
V gene: TRBV5-6
CDR3 protein: CASSLWEGYTF

clone size: NA
V gene: TRBV14
CDR3 protein: CASSQDGQDNTGELFF

clone size: NA
V gene: TRBV29-1
CDR3 protein: CSVQFAANTGELFF

clone size: few
V gene: TRBV7-3
CDR3 protein: CASSPGTTQETQYF

clone size: NA
V gene: TRBV19
CDR3 protein: CASSPVRNTEAFF

clone size: NA
V gene: TRBV18
CDR3 protein: CASSPLPDVGNTEAFF

clone size: NA
V gene: TRBV5-1
CDR3 protein: CASSLGTKTHEQYF

clone size: once
V gene: TRBV2
CDR3 protein: CASSPGLRDQPQHF

clone size: NA
V gene: TRBV5-5
CDR3 protein: CASSLRDRSGNTIYF

clone size: NA
V gene: TRBV6-1
CDR3 protein: CASSEWVRSSGANVLTF

clone size: NA
V gene: TRBV30
CDR3 protein: CAWSVTGSGELFF

clone size: once
V gene: TRBV18
CDR3 protein: CASSPDSTSYNEQFF

clone size: NA
V gene: TRBV2
CDR3 protein: CASSQGQGSGETQYF

clone size: NA
V gene: TRBV10-1
CDR3 protein: CASSAHAAKMSDEQFF

clone size: NA
V gene: TRBV5-1
CDR3 protein: CASSVQGNTEAFF

clone size: NA
V gene: TRBV15
CDR3 protein: CATSGGTDQPQHF

clone size: NA
V gene: TRBV7-8
CDR3 protein: CASSKRPGQGNTGELFF

clone size: NA
V gene: TRBV7-7
CDR3 protein: CASSRGTSGGGLTDTQYF

clone size: NA
V gene: TRBV6-6
CDR3 protein: CASNTDQGAFGTEAFF

clone size: NA
V gene: TRBV18
CDR3 protein: CASSPSQGATEAFF

clone size: NA
V gene: TRBV2
CDR3 protein: CAGRLNTEAFF

clone size: NA
V gene: TRBV7-6
CDR3 protein: CASSPQTGGSNGYTF

clone size: NA
V gene: TRBV6-4
CDR3 protein: CASSDSPDRVGYTF

clone size: NA
V gene: TRBV6-5
CDR3 protein: CASSPGTSILVEQYF

clone size: once
V gene: TRBV7-7
CDR3 protein: CASSLISGESDEQFF

clone size: NA
V gene: TRBV6-5
CDR3 protein: CASSYSMSVDNSPLHF

clone size: NA
V gene: TRBV25-1
CDR3 protein: CASRNKAGQGSTDTQYF

clone size: NA
V gene: TRBV6-1
CDR3 protein: CASIETGFQSYGYTF

clone size: NA
V gene: TRBV10-2
CDR3 protein: CASSKLSNSGANVLTF

clone size: NA
V gene: TRBV21-1
CDR3 protein: CASRQQGYSNQPQHF

clone size: once
V gene: TRBV13
CDR3 protein: CASSSQVMNTEAFF

clone size: NA
V gene: TRBV13
CDR3 protein: CASSLYRRNEQYF

clone size: NA
V gene: TRBV7-9
CDR3 protein: CASSPGLRQPNSPLHF

clone size: NA
V gene: TRBV14
CDR3 protein: CASSQALQFTEAFF